The sequence of this TCR beta chain was determined in a study of cytotoxic CD8 clonotypes in ibrutinib-treated CLL (dated by TCRdb to the early 2020s). Context from the whole study: The cohort had around twelve relapsed/refractory and around 16 treatment-naive patients; 17 were IGHV unmutated. Partial responses were observed in 24 patients and complete responses in 2; after a median follow-up of about 69 months, remission was maintained in roughly 14 patients and progression was observed in some twelve. Response samples were taken after a median of roughly eleven months on treatment, ranging from 6 to 36 months. An average of about 260,000 productive templates and 94,082 productive rearrangements was obtained per sample. Of the 70 to 100 people in the trial, around 24 had longitudinal samples available. Cryopreserved peripheral blood mononuclear cells were obtained prior to treatment, at the time of response, and at either disease progression or sustained remission.

Each clonotype received, on average, around 9.6x coverage in deep resolution sequencing performed on a MiSeq, where the target depth lay between 1 in 1 million and 1 in 200,000 T cells. TCR beta libraries were generated with the immunoSEQ hsTCRB Kit. Turning to the authors' computational methods: ImmunoSEQ Data Assistant and ImmunoSEQ Analyzer were used for data analysis, and V, D and J genes were assigned according to IMGT definitions. Clonality, which ranges from 0 to 1, was calculated as one minus the normalized Shannon entropy of productive rearrangement frequencies. Public clonotype analysis was restricted to overrepresented clonotypes comprising at least 0.05% of each patient's repertoire. Repertoires from approximately 12 age-matched healthy donors in immuneACCESS were used as clonality controls. TCRdb carries this immuneACCESS record with in-frame sequences only. Its versions omit some clonotypes, under half of them owing to an unresolved V gene in the studies checked, with the rest unexplained. V, J and clone size were drawn from that table, and D and trimming were deduced from the DNA. For this sample the table gives more than 12,000 clones, of which 55% to 80% were detected only once. Together, the top ten hold over 9.5% of the sample.

With regard to this clone: The specificity of this receptor is unknown. The record has no base qualities; no much larger clone is one base away.

Results the study describes overall, beyond this receptor: Public clonotypes were found to be uncommon and were observed to contract or remain stable during treatment; the increase in clonality was shown to reflect expansion of private clonotypes at ibrutinib response. Baseline clonality exceeded that of age-matched healthy donors and correlated strongly with circulating CD8+ T-cell counts. Sustained-remission and progressing patients did not have matched sampling times, and lymph node repertoires were not examined. Clonality increased at ibrutinib response, stayed stable in sustained remission, and fell back toward baseline at progression.

About 2 micrograms of genomic DNA were extracted from cryopreserved PBMCs for TCR beta library preparation. Longitudinal blood samples from CLL patients receiving ibrutinib monotherapy were subjected to high-throughput TCR beta sequencing. The patients took part in an open-label, single-center phase 2 trial of ibrutinib monotherapy. Looking up the germline V gene yields CDR1 SNHLY and CDR2 FYNNEI. The CDR3 contains 13 residues, cysteine and phenylalanine counted. CDR3 DNA only is kept here, 39 bases in frame from base 1. V and J are truncated by 7 bases and 2 bases respectively, leaving an intervening sequence of 8 bases.

The receptor chain draws on TRBV2 and TRBJ2-2; the D segment cannot be called with confidence. This receptor was identified in a human donor with chronic lymphocytic leukemia. The sample here was PBMCs, taken before ibrutinib treatment. CDR3 reads: CASTQVNTGELFF. DNA sequence: TGTGCCAGCACCCAAGTAAACACCGGGGAGCTGTTTTTT.